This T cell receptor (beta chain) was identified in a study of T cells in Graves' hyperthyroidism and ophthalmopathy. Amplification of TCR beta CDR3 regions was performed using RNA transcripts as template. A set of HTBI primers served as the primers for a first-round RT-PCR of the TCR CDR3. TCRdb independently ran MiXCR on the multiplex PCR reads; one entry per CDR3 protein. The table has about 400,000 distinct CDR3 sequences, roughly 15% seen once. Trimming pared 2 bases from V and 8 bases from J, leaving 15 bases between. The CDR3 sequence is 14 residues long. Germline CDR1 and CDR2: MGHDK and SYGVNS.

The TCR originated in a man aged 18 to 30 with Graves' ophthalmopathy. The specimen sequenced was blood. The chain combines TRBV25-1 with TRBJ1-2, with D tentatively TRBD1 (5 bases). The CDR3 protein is CASSESVQGGGYTF. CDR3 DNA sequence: TGTGCCAGCAGTGAAAGTGTCCAGGGTGGAGGCTACACCTTC.